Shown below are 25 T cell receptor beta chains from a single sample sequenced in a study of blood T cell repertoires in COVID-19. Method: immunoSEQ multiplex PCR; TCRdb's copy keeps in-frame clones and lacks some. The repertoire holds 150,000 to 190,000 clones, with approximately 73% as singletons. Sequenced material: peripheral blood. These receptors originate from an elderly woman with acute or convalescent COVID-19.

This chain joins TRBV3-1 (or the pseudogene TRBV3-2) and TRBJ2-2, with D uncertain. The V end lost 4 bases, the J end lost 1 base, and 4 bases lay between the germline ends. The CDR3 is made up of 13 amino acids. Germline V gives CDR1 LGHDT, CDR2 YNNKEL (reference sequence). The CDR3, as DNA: TGTGCCAGCAGCCGCGGGAACACCGGGGAGCTGTTTTTT. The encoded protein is CASSRGNTGELFF.

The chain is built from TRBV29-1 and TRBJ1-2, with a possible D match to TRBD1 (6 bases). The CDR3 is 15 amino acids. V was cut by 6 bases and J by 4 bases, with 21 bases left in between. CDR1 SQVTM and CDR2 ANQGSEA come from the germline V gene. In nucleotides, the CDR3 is TGCAGCGTAATACGCGCGGGGGGCGGCCGCTATGGCTACACCTTC. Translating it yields CSVIRAGGGRYGYTF.

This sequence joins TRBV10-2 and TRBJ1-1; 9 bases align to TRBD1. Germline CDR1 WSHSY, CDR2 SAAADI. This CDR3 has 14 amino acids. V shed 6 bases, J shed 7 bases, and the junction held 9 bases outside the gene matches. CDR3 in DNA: TGCGCCAGCAGAGCTGACAGGGGGGCCGTTGAAGCTTTCTTT. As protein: CASRADRGAVEAFF.

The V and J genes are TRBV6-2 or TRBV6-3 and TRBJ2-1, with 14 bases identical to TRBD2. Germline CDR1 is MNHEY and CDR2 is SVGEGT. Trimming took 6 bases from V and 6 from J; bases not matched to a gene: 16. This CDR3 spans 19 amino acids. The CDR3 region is CASSPLGLAGALIPNEQFF. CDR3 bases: TGTGCCAGCAGCCCTCTGGGACTAGCGGGGGCCCTAATCCCCAATGAGCAGTTCTTC.

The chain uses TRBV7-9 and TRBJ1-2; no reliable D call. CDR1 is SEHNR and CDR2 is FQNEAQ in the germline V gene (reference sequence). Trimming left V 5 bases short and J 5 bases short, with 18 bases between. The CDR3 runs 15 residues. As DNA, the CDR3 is TGTGCCAGCAGCCGGGCCGGTGGGCGGGATTATGGCTACACCTTC. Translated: CASSRAGGRDYGYTF.

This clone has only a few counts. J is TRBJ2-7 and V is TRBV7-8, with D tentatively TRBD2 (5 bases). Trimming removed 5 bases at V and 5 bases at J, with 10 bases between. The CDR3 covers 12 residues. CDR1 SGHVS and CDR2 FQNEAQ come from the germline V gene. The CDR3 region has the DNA TGTGCCAGCAGCATACAGCGGAACGAGCAGTACTTC. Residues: CASSIQRNEQYF.

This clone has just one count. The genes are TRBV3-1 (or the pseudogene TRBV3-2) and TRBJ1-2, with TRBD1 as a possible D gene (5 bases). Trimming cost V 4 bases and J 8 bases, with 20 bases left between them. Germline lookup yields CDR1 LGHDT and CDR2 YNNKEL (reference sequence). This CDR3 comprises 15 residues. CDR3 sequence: CASSPSERLSGGYTF. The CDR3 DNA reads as TGTGCCAGCAGCCCCTCCGAACGCCTCTCAGGGGGCTACACCTTC.

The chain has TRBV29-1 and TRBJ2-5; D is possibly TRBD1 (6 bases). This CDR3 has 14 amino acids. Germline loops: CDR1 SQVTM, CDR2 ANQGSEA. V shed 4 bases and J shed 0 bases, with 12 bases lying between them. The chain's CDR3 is CSVGETGYQETQYF. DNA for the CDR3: TGCAGCGTTGGCGAAACAGGGTACCAAGAGACCCAGTACTTC.

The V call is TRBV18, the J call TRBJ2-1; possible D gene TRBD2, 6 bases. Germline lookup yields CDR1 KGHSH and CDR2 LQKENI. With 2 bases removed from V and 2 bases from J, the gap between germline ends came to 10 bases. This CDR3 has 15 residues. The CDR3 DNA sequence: TGTGCCAGCTCACCAATGGCGGGAACCTACAATGAGCAGTTCTTC. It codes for CASSPMAGTYNEQFF.

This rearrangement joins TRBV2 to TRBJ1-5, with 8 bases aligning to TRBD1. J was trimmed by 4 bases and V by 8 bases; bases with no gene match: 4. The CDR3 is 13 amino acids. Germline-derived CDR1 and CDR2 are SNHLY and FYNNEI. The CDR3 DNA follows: TGTGCCAGCGGGGACAGGCAGAATCAGCCCCAGCATTTT. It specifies CASGDRQNQPQHF.

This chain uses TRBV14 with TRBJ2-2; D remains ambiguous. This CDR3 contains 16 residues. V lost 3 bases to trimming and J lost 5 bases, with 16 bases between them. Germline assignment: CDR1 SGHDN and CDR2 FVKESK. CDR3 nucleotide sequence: TGTGCCAGCAGCCAGAGGCATCCAACCAATACCGGGGAGCTGTTTTTT. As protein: CASSQRHPTNTGELFF.

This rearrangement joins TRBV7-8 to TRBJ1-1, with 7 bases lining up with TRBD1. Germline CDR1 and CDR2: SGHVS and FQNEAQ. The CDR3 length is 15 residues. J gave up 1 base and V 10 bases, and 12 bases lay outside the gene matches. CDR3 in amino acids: CAIFRQGGGNTEAFF. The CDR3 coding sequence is TGTGCCATCTTCCGACAGGGAGGAGGGAACACTGAAGCTTTCTTT.

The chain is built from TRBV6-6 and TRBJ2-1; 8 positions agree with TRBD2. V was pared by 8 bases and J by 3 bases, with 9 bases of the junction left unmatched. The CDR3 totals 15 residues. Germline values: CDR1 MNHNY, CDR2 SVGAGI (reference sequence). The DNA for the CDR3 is TGTGCCAGCCTGCGGCGGGAGGCCAACTACAATGAGCAGTTCTTC. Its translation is CASLRREANYNEQFF.

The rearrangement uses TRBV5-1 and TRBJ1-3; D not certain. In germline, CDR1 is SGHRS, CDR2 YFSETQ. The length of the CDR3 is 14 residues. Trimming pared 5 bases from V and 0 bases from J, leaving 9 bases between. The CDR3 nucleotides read TGCGCCAGCAGTCAATACGGCTCTGGAAACACCATATATTTT. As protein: CASSQYGSGNTIYF.

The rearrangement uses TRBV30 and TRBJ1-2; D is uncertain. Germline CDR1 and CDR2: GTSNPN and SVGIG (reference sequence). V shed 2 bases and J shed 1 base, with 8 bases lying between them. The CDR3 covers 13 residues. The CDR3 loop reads CAWSYGDNYGYTF. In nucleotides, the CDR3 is TGTGCCTGGAGTTACGGGGATAACTATGGCTACACCTTC. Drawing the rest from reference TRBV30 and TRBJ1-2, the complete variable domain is SQTIHQWPATLVQPVGSPLSLECTVEGTSNPNLYWYRQAAGRGLQLLFYSVGIGQISSEVPQNLSASRPQDRQFILSSKKLLLSDSGFYLCAWSYGDNYGYTFGSGTRLTVV.

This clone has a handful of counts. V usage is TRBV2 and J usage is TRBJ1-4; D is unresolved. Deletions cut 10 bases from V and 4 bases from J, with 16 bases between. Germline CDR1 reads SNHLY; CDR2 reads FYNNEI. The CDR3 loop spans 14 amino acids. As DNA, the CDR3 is TGTGCCACCAATCGTTTTGGACTTAATGAAAAACTGTTTTTT. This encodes CATNRFGLNEKLFF.

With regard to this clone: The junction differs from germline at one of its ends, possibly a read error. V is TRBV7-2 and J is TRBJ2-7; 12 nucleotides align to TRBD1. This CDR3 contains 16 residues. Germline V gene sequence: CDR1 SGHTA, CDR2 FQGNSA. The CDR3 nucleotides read TGTGCCAGCAGCTTAGACGGTCCGGGACAGGGGGCTCCAAGGCACTTC. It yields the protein CASSLDGPGQGAPRHF.

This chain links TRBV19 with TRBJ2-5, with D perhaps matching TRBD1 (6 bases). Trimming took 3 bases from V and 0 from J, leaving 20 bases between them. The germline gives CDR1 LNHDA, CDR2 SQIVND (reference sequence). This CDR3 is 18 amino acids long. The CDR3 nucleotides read TGTGCCAGTAGTATCTCGGCAGGGCCAGGGGCTTACCAAGAGACCCAGTACTTC. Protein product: CASSISAGPGAYQETQYF.

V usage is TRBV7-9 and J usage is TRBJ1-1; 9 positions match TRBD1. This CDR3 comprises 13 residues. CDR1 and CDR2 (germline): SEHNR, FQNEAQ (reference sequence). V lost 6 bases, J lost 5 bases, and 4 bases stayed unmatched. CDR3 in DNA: TGTGCCAGCAGGTGGGACAGGGAGACTGAAGCTTTCTTT. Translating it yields CASRWDRETEAFF.

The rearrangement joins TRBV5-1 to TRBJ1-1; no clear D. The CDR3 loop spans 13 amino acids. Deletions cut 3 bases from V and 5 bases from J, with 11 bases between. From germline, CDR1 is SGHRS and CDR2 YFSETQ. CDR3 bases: TGCGCCAGCAGCTGGGAGGGTGGGACTGAAGCTTTCTTT. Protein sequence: CASSWEGGTEAFF.

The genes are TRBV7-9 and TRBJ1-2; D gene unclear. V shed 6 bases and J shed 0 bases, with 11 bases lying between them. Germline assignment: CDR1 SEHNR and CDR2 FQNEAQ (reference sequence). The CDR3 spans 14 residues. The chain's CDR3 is CASREGGANYGYTF. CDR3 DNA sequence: TGTGCCAGCAGAGAAGGCGGGGCTAACTATGGCTACACCTTC.

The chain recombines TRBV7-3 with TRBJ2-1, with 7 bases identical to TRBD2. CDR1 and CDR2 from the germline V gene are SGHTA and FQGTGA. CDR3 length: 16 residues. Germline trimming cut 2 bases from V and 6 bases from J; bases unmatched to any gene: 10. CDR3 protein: CASSLGFRGSINEQFF. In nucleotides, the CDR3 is TGTGCCAGCAGCTTAGGGTTCCGCGGGAGTATCAATGAGCAGTTCTTC.

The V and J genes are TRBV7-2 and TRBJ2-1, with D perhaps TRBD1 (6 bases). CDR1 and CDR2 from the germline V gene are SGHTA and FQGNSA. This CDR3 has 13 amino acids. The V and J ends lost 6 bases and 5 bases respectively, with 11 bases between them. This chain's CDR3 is CASSSGTHNEQFF. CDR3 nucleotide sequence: TGTGCCAGCAGTTCGGGGACACACAATGAGCAGTTCTTC.

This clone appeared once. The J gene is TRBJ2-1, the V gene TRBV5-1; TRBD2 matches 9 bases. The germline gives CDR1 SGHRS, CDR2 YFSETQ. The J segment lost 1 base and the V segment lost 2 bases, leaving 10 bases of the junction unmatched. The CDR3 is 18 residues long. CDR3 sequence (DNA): TGCGCCAGCAGCTTCGGCGGGAGGGCAGTGGGGTCCTACAATGAGCAGTTCTTC. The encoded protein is CASSFGGRAVGSYNEQFF.

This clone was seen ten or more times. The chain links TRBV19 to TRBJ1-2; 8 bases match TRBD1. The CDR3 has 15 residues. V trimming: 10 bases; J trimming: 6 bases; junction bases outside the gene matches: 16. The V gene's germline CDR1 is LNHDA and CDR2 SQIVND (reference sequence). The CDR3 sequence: CATRRTDREADGYTF. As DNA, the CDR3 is TGTGCCACTAGGCGAACGGACAGGGAAGCGGATGGCTACACCTTC.